Following are 15 T cell receptor beta chains from one sample sequenced in a study of CD8+ T cells in alopecia areata. A sort of pooled cutaneous lymph node cells used CD4, CD8alpha, NKG2D, NKG2ACE and other stains. Reverse transcription of extracted RNA yielded cDNA, which provided the sequencing template. Measured with immunoSEQ multiplex PCR; TCRdb has only the in-frame clones, and not every one. The sample is made up of 250,000 or so clones, none counted only once. The sample was CD4+ T cells sorted from a lymph node. These receptors were collected from a C3H/HeJ mouse with alopecia areata. This strain's MHC haplotype is H2-k.

Note on this clone: Mouse gene names and germline throughout. The sequence runs out 4 residues before the end of the CDR3; the remainder is reconstructed from the germline J gene. The chain has TRBV1 and TRBJ1-2; TRBD1 is a possible D gene (5 bases). Germline CDR1 and CDR2: NSQYPW and LRSPGD (reference sequence). V dropped 3 bases and J dropped 3 bases, with 8 bases sitting between them. The CDR3 has 13 residues. CDR3 in amino acids: CTCSAPGHSDYTF. Incomplete CDR3 DNA: TGCACCTGCAGTGCGCCAGGGCACTCC. Looking up the rest from reference TRBV1 and TRBJ1-2 gives the full variable domain: VTLLEQNPRWRLVPRGQAVNLRCILKNSQYPWMSWYQQDLQKQLQWLFTLRSPGDKEVKSLPGADYLATRVTDTELRLQVANMSQGRTLYCTCSAPGHSDYTFGSGTRLLVI.

This clone has a handful of counts. These gene names are mouse names. The CDR3 end falls 4 residues outside the read, so it is completed with the germline J gene. The gene calls are TRBV29 and TRBJ2-3; tentative D call: TRBD1 (6 bases). The germline gives CDR1 MSHET, CDR2 SYDVDS. Deletions cut 5 bases from V and 0 bases from J, with 12 bases between. The CDR3 extends over 15 amino acids. The CDR3 protein is CASSLRDKSAETLYF. The CDR3 bases that were read are TGTGCTAGCAGTCTCCGGGACAAAAGTGCAGAA.

This clone was counted a few times. The gene names given are mouse names. Read sequence stops 4 residues before the CDR3 end, and the germline J gene provides the missing end. The sample has other DNA sequences that encode this CDR3 too. This rearrangement joins TRBV17 to TRBJ2-5; TRBD2 matches at 7 bases. The V segment lost 1 base and the J segment 0 bases; nucleotides outside the gene matches: 4. The CDR3 is 16 amino acids. CDR1 and CDR2 (germline): MNHDT, YYDKIL. The CDR3 region is CASSRGLGINQDTQYF. CDR3 DNA (partial): TGTGCTAGCAGTAGAGGACTGGGAATTAACCAAGAC. Full variable domain (remainder filled in from reference TRBV17 and TRBJ2-5): DTTVKQNPRYKLARVGKPVNLICSQTMNHDTMYWYQKKPNQAPKLLLFYYDKILNREADTFEKFQSSRPNNSFCSLYIGSAGLEYSAMYLCASSRGLGINQDTQYFGPGTRLLVL.

A few counts support this clone. The gene names given are mouse names. The observed sequence ends 3 residues before the CDR3 terminus, with the missing tail filled in from the germline J gene. The V and J genes are TRBV13-2 and TRBJ1-6; 10 bases fit TRBD1. TRBJ1-6 is recorded as an ORF, its role being uncertain. Germline assignment: CDR1 NNHNN and CDR2 SYGAGS (reference sequence). There are 15 residues in the CDR3. The ends lost 3 bases at V and 7 bases at J; junction bases unmatched: 4. The covered CDR3 bases are TGTGCCAGCGGTGCTGACAGGGGGCGGAATTCGCCC. This codes for CASGADRGRNSP. The complete CDR3 protein is CASGADRGRNSPLYF.

With respect to this clone: Genes and germline are mouse. The CDR3 is cut off 3 residues early in the read; its end comes from the germline J gene. The chain combines TRBV13-2 with TRBJ1-6, with 7 positions matching TRBD1. TRBJ1-6 is noted as an ORF with a role that remains uncertain. Trimming cost V 0 bases and J 7 bases; bases outside gene matches: 7. Germline V gene lookup returns CDR1 NNHNN and CDR2 SYGAGS (reference sequence). This CDR3 comprises 16 residues. The CDR3 DNA, read in part, is TGTGCCAGCGGTGATGCCCCGACAGGGAGGAATTCGCCC. This sequence encodes CASGDAPTGRNSP. The entire CDR3 reads CASGDAPTGRNSPLYF.

About this clone: Genes and germline are mouse. The identical CDR3 is also encoded by other nucleotide sequences in the sample. The sequenced part of the CDR3 DNA is TGTGCCAGCAGCCAAGGGGGGGCGAACTCC. Protein: CASSQGGANS. The whole CDR3 protein reads CASSQGGANSDYTF. The rearrangement links TRBV5 to TRBJ1-2; D might be TRBD1 (6 bases). The CDR3 is cut off 4 residues early in the read; its end comes from the germline J gene. Germline loops: CDR1 LGHNA, CDR2 YNLKQL (reference sequence). The CDR3 has 14 residues. Trimming removed 1 base from V and 2 bases from J, with 8 bases in between.

This clone was counted at least ten times. These gene names are mouse names. The same CDR3 arises from other DNA sequences in this sample as well. Incomplete CDR3 DNA: TGTGCCAGCAGTGGGGACAGGGGGTATGCT. Translation: CASSGDRGYA. The entire CDR3 is CASSGDRGYAEQFF. V is TRBV13-1 and J is TRBJ2-1, with 11 bases lining up with TRBD1. Read coverage stops 4 residues before the CDR3 terminus; the germline J gene supplies the remainder. The CDR3 length is 14 residues. J lost 4 bases, V lost 3 bases, and 0 bases had no gene match. Germline V lookup: CDR1 NSHNY, CDR2 SYGAGN.

This clone turned up a few times. The gene names here belong to mouse. The DNA ends 3 residues before the CDR3 does, and the rest of the CDR3 is filled in from the germline J gene. The gene calls are TRBV19 and TRBJ1-6; the match to TRBD1 covers 7 bases. TRBJ1-6 is recorded as an ORF, its role being uncertain. Trimming at V came to 6 bases and at J to 10 bases, leaving 4 bases not matched to a gene. Germline V gene sequence: CDR1 FNHDT, CDR2 SITEND (reference sequence). The CDR3 is 12 amino acids. The sequenced part of the CDR3 DNA is TGTGCCAGCACTCGACAGGGATCGCCC. Its protein product is CASTRQGSP. The entire CDR3 protein reads CASTRQGSPLYF.

Notes on this clone: Gene names and germline match the mouse. The CDR3 loop is CASSSRLGGAETLYF. The sequenced CDR3 bases are TGTGCCAGCAGCTCACGACTGGGGGGTGCAGAA. The chain has TRBV5 and TRBJ2-3; 9 bases are shared with TRBD2. The CDR3 extends 4 residues past the end of the read, so its final part is completed from the germline J gene. This CDR3 is built from 15 residues. In germline, CDR1 is LGHNA, CDR2 YNLKQL (reference sequence). The junction had 4 bases not matched to a gene; V was cut back by 5 bases and J by 1 base.

This clone appeared a few times. The gene names here belong to mouse. The CDR3 end falls 4 residues outside the read, so it is completed with the germline J gene. V and J are TRBV13-2 and TRBJ1-1, with D possibly TRBD1 on 5 matching bases. The CDR3 spans 13 residues. Per the germline V gene, CDR1 is NNHNN and CDR2 is SYGAGS (reference sequence). The sequenced CDR3 bases are TGTGCCAGCGGTGAGGGGGGGAGAGGA. It encodes CASGEGGRG. The full CDR3 sequence reads CASGEGGRGEVFF.

This clone was seen only a few times. Each gene name is a mouse one. The CDR3 goes on 4 residues after the read ends, and that part is filled in from the germline J gene. Other nucleotide sequences from this sample produce the same CDR3. V is TRBV14 and J is TRBJ2-2; 8 bases align to TRBD1. V lost 5 bases and J lost 0; bases outside the gene matches: 3. The CDR3 totals 15 residues. Germline V CDR1 and CDR2: SGHDT, FRDEAV. Here the CDR3 reads CASSPTGANTGQLYF. Partial CDR3 DNA: TGTGCCAGCAGCCCGACAGGGGCAAACACCGGG. Drawing the rest from reference TRBV14 and TRBJ2-2, the complete variable domain is EAGVTQSPRYAVLQEGQAVSFWCDPISGHDTLYWYQQPRDQGPQLLVYFRDEAVIDNSQLPSDRFSAVRPKGTNSTLKIQSAKQGDTATYLCASSPTGANTGQLYFGEGSKLTVL.

A few counts support this clone. These gene names are mouse names. The missing CDR3 end, 3 residues past where the read stops, is filled in from the germline J gene. The rearrangement joins TRBV5 to TRBJ1-6; D gene ambiguous. Being an ORF, TRBJ1-6 has a function that is uncertain. The CDR3 sequence is 12 residues long. CDR1 and CDR2 from the germline V gene are LGHNA and YNLKQL (reference sequence). V lost 1 base and J lost 10, with 5 bases in between. The sequenced part of the CDR3 DNA is TGTGCCAGCAGCCAAGGGGTCTCGCCC. This encodes CASSQGVSP. The CDR3 as a whole reads CASSQGVSPLYF.

Details on this clone: Gene names follow the mouse nomenclature. The sequenced fragment ends 4 residues before the CDR3 boundary, so the rest is inferred from the germline J gene. J is TRBJ2-1 and V is TRBV5; 9 bases are shared with TRBD2. V was pared by 0 bases and J by 1 base, with 1 base of the junction left unmatched. This CDR3 spans 16 amino acids. Germline V gene data show CDR1 as LGHNA and CDR2 as YNLKQL (reference sequence). The chain's CDR3 is CASSQEGTGNYAEQFF. The sequenced part of the CDR3 DNA is TGTGCCAGCAGCCAAGAGGGGACTGGGAACTATGCT.

This clone was counted between two and nine times. Mouse names are used for the genes. The CDR3 end falls 4 residues outside the read, so it is completed with the germline J gene. The V and J genes are TRBV13-1 and TRBJ2-2; 11 bases are a match to TRBD2. Germline CDR1 and CDR2: NSHNY and SYGAGN. The CDR3 spans 16 residues. After removal of 5 bases from V and 2 bases from J, the junction contained 5 bases not matched to a gene. Incomplete CDR3 DNA: TGTGCCAGCAGCCCTCACTGGGGGGGCAACACCGGG. Translating gives CASSPHWGGNTG. The whole CDR3 is CASSPHWGGNTGQLYF.

For this clone: Mouse gene names apply. The CDR3 end falls 4 residues outside the read, so it is completed with the germline J gene. This chain uses TRBV14 with TRBJ2-1; 9 bases are shared with TRBD2. The CDR3 length is 14 residues. The trim removed 2 bases at V and 5 bases at J, leaving 2 bases unmatched. Per germline, CDR1 SGHDT and CDR2 FRDEAV. CDR3: CASSFWTGDAEQFF. The covered CDR3 bases are TGTGCCAGCAGTTTTTGGACTGGGGATGCT.